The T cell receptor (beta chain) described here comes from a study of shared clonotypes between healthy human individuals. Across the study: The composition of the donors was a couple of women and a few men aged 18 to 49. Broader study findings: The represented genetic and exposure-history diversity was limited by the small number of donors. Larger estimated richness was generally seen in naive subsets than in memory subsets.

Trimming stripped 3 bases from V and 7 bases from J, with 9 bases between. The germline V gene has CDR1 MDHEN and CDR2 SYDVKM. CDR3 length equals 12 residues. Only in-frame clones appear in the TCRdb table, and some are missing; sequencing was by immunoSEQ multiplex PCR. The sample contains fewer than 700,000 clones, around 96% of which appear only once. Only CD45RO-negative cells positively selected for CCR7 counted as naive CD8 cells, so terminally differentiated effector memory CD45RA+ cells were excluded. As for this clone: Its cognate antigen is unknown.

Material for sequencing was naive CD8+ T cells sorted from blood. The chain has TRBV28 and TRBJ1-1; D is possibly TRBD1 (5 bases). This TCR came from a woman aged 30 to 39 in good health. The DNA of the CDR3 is TGTGCCAGCAGTTTCGGGGACGTTGAAGCTTTCTTT. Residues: CASSFGDVEAFF.